This is a list of T cell receptor beta chains from one sample in a study of T cells after yellow fever vaccination. Using its own MiXCR run on the 5' RACE reads, TCRdb lists one record per CDR3 protein. In the table there are hundreds of thousands of distinct CDR3 sequences, 15% to 20% of which are singletons. The material sequenced was PBMCs, taken before the yellow fever booster vaccination. The receptors derive from a man younger than 30 who received the YFV17D yellow fever vaccine. Both conserved end residues are part of each CDR3. The order of the fields is clone size, J gene, V gene, D gene, CDR3 DNA, CDR3 protein. The D gene is left open where the match is weak. Only some rows state a clone size, as once, few, many or a class for expanded clones.

clone_size: many
j_call: TRBJ2-7
v_call: TRBV24-1
d_call: NA
cdr3_nt: TGTGCCACCAGTGATGGATACGAGCAGTACTTC
cdr3_aa: CATSDGYEQYF

clone_size: NA
j_call: TRBJ2-1
v_call: TRBV24-1
d_call: NA
cdr3_nt: TGTGCCACCAGCGAACCGGTCCGGGGGAATGAGCAGTTCTTC
cdr3_aa: CATSEPVRGNEQFF

clone_size: NA
j_call: TRBJ1-2
v_call: TRBV7-2
d_call: TRBD1
cdr3_nt: TGTGCCAGCAGCTCCCCACTCGGGGGACAGAACTATGGCTACACCTTC
cdr3_aa: CASSSPLGGQNYGYTF

clone_size: NA
j_call: TRBJ2-4
v_call: TRBV15
d_call: NA
cdr3_nt: TGTGCCACCAGCAGAGATCAGGACAGAGCCAAAAACATTCAGTACTTC
cdr3_aa: CATSRDQDRAKNIQYF

clone_size: few
j_call: TRBJ2-3
v_call: TRBV6-5
d_call: NA
cdr3_nt: TGTGCCAGCAGTCCCTCAAGGGGGACCACAGATACGCAGTATTTT
cdr3_aa: CASSPSRGTTDTQYF

clone_size: NA
j_call: TRBJ2-1
v_call: TRBV9
d_call: NA
cdr3_nt: TGTGCCAGCAGCGTGGACTACCCCTCCTACAATGAGCAGTTCTTC
cdr3_aa: CASSVDYPSYNEQFF

clone_size: few
j_call: TRBJ2-7
v_call: TRBV29-1
d_call: TRBD1
cdr3_nt: TGCAGCGTTTCTATGGACAGGGTAGGAGAGCAGTACTTC
cdr3_aa: CSVSMDRVGEQYF

clone_size: NA
j_call: TRBJ2-7
v_call: TRBV11-2
d_call: NA
cdr3_nt: TGTGCCAGCAACCTGGACCGTTCCTACGAGCAGTACTTC
cdr3_aa: CASNLDRSYEQYF

clone_size: NA
j_call: TRBJ1-1
v_call: TRBV9
d_call: NA
cdr3_nt: TGTGCCAGCAGCCCTAAGGGGGGCGCGAACACTGAAGCTTTCTTT
cdr3_aa: CASSPKGGANTEAFF

clone_size: once
j_call: TRBJ2-1
v_call: TRBV11-2
d_call: TRBD2
cdr3_nt: TGTGCCAGCAGCCAACAGCGGGGGGGTCTCGCTGAGCAGTTCTTC
cdr3_aa: CASSQQRGGLAEQFF

clone_size: few
j_call: TRBJ2-1
v_call: TRBV5-1
d_call: NA
cdr3_nt: TGCGCCAGCAGCTTGGACGGCAGGACGAATGAGCAGTTCTTC
cdr3_aa: CASSLDGRTNEQFF

clone_size: once
j_call: TRBJ2-1
v_call: TRBV7-9
d_call: TRBD2
cdr3_nt: TGTGCCAGCAGCTTAGGTAGCGGGGAACTCAATGAGCAGTTCTTC
cdr3_aa: CASSLGSGELNEQFF

clone_size: NA
j_call: TRBJ2-3
v_call: TRBV7-6
d_call: NA
cdr3_nt: TGTGCCAGCAGCCCGGGGACCTTTCTTGCTAGCACAGATACGCAGTATTTT
cdr3_aa: CASSPGTFLASTDTQYF

clone_size: many
j_call: TRBJ1-5
v_call: TRBV9
d_call: NA
cdr3_nt: TGTGCCAGCAGCCAAGCCGAGGGGCGGCAGCCCCAGCATTTT
cdr3_aa: CASSQAEGRQPQHF

clone_size: few
j_call: TRBJ2-3
v_call: TRBV20-1
d_call: TRBD2
cdr3_nt: TGCAGTGCTTCCCGAGCGGGGTACACAGATACGCAGTATTTT
cdr3_aa: CSASRAGYTDTQYF

clone_size: few
j_call: TRBJ1-1
v_call: TRBV27
d_call: NA
cdr3_nt: TGTGCCAGCAGCCCCTATACCACGGGAGAAGCTTTCTTT
cdr3_aa: CASSPYTTGEAFF

clone_size: NA
j_call: TRBJ2-3
v_call: TRBV20-1
d_call: TRBD2
cdr3_nt: TGCAGTGCGACGACTAGCGGGGGGCCCCTTGTTACAGATACGCAGTATTTT
cdr3_aa: CSATTSGGPLVTDTQYF

clone_size: few
j_call: TRBJ2-5
v_call: TRBV2
d_call: NA
cdr3_nt: TGTGCCAGCATCGGAGGGACGTACCAAGAGACCCAGTACTTC
cdr3_aa: CASIGGTYQETQYF

clone_size: NA
j_call: TRBJ2-3
v_call: TRBV30
d_call: TRBD1
cdr3_nt: TGTGCCTGGAGACACCGGGACAGGAGCACAGATACGCAGTATTTT
cdr3_aa: CAWRHRDRSTDTQYF

clone_size: NA
j_call: TRBJ1-5
v_call: TRBV5-1
d_call: NA
cdr3_nt: TGCGCCAGCAGGATAGACAGTATCGGCGAAGCGCAGCCCCAGCATTTT
cdr3_aa: CASRIDSIGEAQPQHF

clone_size: many
j_call: TRBJ2-3
v_call: TRBV4-3
d_call: NA
cdr3_nt: TGCGCCAGCAGCCAAGATTCGGGTCGCACAGATACGCAGTATTTT
cdr3_aa: CASSQDSGRTDTQYF

clone_size: NA
j_call: TRBJ2-7
v_call: TRBV3-1
d_call: TRBD2
cdr3_nt: TGTGCCAGCAGCACCGGGACTAGCGGTCTCTACGAGCAGTACTTC
cdr3_aa: CASSTGTSGLYEQYF

clone_size: few
j_call: TRBJ2-3
v_call: TRBV25-1
d_call: TRBD1
cdr3_nt: TGTGCCGGAAACCGACAGGGCAAGGGTTCAGATACGCAGTATTTT
cdr3_aa: CAGNRQGKGSDTQYF

clone_size: many
j_call: TRBJ2-5
v_call: TRBV7-6
d_call: TRBD2
cdr3_nt: TGTGCCAGCAGCTTATGGGCGGGAGAAGAGACCCAGTACTTC
cdr3_aa: CASSLWAGEETQYF

clone_size: NA
j_call: TRBJ1-2
v_call: TRBV6-5
d_call: TRBD1
cdr3_nt: TGTGCCAGCAGTTTTTATACAGGGGGTATCTATGGCTACACCTTC
cdr3_aa: CASSFYTGGIYGYTF

clone_size: NA
j_call: TRBJ2-1
v_call: TRBV28
d_call: TRBD1
cdr3_nt: TGTGCCAGCAGTCCGCCCGGGACAGGGACTTACAATGAGCAGTTCTTC
cdr3_aa: CASSPPGTGTYNEQFF